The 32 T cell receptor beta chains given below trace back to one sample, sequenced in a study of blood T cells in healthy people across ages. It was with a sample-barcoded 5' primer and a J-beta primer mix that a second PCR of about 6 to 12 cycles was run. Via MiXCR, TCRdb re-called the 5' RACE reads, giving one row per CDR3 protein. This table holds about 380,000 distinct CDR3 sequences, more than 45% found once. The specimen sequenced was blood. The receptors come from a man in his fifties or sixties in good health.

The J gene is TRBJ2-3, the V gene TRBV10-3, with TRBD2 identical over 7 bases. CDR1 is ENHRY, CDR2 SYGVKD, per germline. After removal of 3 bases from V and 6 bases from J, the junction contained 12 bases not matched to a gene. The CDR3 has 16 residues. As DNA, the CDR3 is TGTGCCATCAGTGACGGTGGCGTGGGAGGGCCGGATACGCAGTATTTT. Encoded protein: CAISDGGVGGPDTQYF.

The CDR3 protein is CSARPRGGFQETQYF. The CDR3 region has the DNA TGCAGTGCTCGACCGAGAGGGGGCTTCCAAGAGACCCAGTACTTC. This chain links TRBV20-1 with TRBJ2-5; 7 nucleotides agree with TRBD1. Trimming took 5 bases from V and 1 from J; bases not matched to a gene: 10. This CDR3 is built from 15 residues. Germline V gene lookup returns CDR1 DFQATT and CDR2 SNEGSKA (reference sequence).

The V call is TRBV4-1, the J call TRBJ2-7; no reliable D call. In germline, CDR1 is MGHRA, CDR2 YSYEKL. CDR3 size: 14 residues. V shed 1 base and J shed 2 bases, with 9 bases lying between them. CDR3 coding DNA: TGCGCCAGCAGCCAAGGGGATAAGGCCTACGAGCAGTACTTC. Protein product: CASSQGDKAYEQYF.

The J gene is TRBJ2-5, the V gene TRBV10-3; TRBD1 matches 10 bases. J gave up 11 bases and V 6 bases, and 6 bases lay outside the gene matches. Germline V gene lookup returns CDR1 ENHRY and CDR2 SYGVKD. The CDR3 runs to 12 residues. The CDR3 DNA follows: TGTGCCATCAGGGAAGACAGGGGGCTGCAGTACTTC. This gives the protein CAIREDRGLQYF.

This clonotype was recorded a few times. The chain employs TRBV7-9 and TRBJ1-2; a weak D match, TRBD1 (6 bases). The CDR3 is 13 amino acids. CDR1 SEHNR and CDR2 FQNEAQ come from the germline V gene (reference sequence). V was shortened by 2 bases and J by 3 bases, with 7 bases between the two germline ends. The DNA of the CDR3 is TGTGCCAGCAGCTTATACAGGGACTATGGCTACACCTTC. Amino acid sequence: CASSLYRDYGYTF.

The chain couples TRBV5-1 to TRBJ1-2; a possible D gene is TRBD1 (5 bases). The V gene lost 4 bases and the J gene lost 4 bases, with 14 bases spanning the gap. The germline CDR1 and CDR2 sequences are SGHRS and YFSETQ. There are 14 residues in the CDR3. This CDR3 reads CASSENRNTYGYTF. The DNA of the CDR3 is TGCGCCAGCAGCGAAAACAGGAATACCTATGGCTACACCTTC.

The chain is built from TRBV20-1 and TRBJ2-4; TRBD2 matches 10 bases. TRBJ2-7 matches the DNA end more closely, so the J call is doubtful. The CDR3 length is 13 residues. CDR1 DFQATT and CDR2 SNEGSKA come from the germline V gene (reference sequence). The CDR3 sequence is CSASSGGGYEQYF. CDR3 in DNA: TGCAGTGCTTCTAGCGGGGGAGGCTACGAGCAGTACTTC.

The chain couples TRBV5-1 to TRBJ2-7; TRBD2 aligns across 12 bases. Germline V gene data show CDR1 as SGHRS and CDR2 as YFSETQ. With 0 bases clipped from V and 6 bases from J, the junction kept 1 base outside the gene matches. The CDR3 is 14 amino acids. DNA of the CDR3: TGCGCCAGCAGCTTGGAACTAGCGGGGGGCGAGCAGTACTTC. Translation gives CASSLELAGGEQYF.

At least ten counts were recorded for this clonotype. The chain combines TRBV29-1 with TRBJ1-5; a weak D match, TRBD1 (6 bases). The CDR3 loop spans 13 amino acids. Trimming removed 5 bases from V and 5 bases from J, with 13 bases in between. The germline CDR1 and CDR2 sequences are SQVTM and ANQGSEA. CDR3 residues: CSVRGPGDQPQHF. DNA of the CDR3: TGCAGCGTTCGTGGGCCAGGGGATCAGCCCCAGCATTTT.

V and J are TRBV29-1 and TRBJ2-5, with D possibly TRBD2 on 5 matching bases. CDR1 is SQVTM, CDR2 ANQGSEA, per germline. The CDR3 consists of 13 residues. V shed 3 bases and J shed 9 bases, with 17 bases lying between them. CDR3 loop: CSVDSVGVGAQYF. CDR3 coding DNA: TGCAGCGTTGACTCAGTCGGGGTGGGCGCCCAGTACTTC.

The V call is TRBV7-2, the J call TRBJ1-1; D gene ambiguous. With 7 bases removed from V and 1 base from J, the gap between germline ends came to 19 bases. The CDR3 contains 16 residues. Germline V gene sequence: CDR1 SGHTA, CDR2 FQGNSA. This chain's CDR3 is CASTPTSTRPNTEAFF. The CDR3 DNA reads TGTGCCAGCACCCCAACAAGCACGCGGCCGAACACTGAAGCTTTCTTT.

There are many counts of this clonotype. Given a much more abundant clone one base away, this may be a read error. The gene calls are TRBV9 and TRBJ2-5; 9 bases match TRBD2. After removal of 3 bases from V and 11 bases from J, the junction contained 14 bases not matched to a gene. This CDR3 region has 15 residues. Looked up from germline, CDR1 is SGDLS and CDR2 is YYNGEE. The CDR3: CASSGTTSGLSGQYF. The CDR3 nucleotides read TGTGCCAGCAGCGGGACGACTAGCGGCCTGAGTGGGCAGTACTTC. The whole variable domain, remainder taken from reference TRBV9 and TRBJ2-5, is DSGVTQTPKHLITATGQRVTLRCSPRSGDLSVYWYQQSLDQGLQFLIQYYNGEERAKGNILERFSAQQFPDLHSELNLSSLELGDSALYFCASSGTTSGLSGQYFGPGTRLLVL.

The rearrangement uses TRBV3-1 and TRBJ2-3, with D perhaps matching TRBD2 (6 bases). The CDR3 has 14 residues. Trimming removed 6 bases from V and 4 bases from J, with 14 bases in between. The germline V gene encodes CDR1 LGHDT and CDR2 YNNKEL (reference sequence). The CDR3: CASRRSGGADTQYF. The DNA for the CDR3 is TGTGCCAGCAGGCGGAGCGGAGGGGCAGATACGCAGTATTTT.

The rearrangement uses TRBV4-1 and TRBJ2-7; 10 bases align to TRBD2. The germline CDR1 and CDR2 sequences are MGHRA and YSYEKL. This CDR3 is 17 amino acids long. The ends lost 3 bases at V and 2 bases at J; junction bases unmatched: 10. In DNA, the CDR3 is TGCGCCAGCAGCCACCCAGGGGGTAGCGGGAGGCCCTACGAGCAGTACTTC. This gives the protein CASSHPGGSGRPYEQYF.

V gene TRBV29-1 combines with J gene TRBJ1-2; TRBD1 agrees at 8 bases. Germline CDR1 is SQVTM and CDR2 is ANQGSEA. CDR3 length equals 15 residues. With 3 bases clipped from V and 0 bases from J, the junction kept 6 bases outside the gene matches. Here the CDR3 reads CSVERRQGTNYGYTF. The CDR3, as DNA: TGCAGCGTTGAGAGAAGACAGGGGACTAACTATGGCTACACCTTC.

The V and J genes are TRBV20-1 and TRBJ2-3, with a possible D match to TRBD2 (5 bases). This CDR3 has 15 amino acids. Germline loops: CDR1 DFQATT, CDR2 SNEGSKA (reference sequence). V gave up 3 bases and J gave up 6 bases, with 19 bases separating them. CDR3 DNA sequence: TGCAGTGCTAGTCCGACTACCGGGTCATGGGATACGCAGTATTTT. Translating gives CSASPTTGSWDTQYF.

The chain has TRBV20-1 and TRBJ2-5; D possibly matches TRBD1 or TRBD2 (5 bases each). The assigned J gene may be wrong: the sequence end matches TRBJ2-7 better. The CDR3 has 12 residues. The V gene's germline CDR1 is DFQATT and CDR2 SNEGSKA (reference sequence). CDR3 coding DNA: TGCAGTGCGGAGGCTAGGGGCTACGAGCAGTACTTC. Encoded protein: CSAEARGYEQYF.

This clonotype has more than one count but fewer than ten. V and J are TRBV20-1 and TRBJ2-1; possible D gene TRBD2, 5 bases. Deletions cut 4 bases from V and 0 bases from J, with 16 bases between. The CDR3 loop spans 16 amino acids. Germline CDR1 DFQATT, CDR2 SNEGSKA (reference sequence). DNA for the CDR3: TGCAGTGCTAAGATGCGGCGGGCCATCTCCTACAATGAGCAGTTCTTC. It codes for CSAKMRRAISYNEQFF.

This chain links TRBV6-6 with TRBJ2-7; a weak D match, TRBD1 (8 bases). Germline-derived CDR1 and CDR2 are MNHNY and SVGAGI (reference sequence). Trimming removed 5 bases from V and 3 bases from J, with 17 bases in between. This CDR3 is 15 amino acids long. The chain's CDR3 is CASSPTGGGFYEQYF. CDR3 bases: TGTGCCAGCAGTCCAACAGGGGGGGGGTTCTACGAGCAGTACTTC.

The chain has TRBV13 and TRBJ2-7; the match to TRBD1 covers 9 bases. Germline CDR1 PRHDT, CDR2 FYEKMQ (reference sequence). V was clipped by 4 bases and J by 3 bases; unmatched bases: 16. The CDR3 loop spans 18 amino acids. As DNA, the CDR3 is TGTGCCAGCAGCTCCTCGGACAGGGGTCGTCGAAAGGTCTACGAGCAGTACTTC. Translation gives CASSSSDRGRRKVYEQYF. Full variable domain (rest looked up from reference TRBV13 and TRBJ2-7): AAGVIQSPRHLIKEKRETATLKCYPIPRHDTVYWYQQGPGQDPQFLISFYEKMQSDKGSIPDRFSAQQFSDYHSELNMSSLELGDSALYFCASSSSDRGRRKVYEQYFGPGTRLTVT.

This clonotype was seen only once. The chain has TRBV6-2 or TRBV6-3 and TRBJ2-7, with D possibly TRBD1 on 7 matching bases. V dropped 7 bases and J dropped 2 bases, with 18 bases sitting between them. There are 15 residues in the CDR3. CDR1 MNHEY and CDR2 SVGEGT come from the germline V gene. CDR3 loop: CASTFGGGQTYEQYF. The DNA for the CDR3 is TGTGCCAGCACCTTTGGAGGGGGCCAAACCTACGAGCAGTACTTC.

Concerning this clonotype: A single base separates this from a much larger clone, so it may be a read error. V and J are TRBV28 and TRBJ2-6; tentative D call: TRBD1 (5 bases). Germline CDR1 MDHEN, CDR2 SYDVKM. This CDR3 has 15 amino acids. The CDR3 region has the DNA TGTGCCAGCAGTCCCACAGGAGCTGGGGCCGACGTCCTGACTTTC. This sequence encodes CASSPTGAGADVLTF.

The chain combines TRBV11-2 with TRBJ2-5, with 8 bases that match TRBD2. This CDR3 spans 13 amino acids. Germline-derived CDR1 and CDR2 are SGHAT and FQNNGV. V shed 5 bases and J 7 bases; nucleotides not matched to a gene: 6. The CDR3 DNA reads TGTGCCAGCAGCGTAGTAAGCGGGGGGACCCAGTACTTC. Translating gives CASSVVSGGTQYF.

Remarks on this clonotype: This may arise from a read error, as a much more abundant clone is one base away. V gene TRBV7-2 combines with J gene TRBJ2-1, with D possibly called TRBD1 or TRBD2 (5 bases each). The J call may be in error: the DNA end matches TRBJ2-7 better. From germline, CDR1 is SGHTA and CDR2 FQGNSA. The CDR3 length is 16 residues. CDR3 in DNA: TGTGCCAGCAGCTTAGTTGGGGGAGTATCCTACAATGAGCAGTACTTC. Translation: CASSLVGGVSYNEQYF.

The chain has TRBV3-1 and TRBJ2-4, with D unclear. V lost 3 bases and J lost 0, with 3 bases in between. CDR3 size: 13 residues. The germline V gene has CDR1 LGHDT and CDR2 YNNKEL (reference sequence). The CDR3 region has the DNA TGTGCCAGCAGCCAGGGAGCCAAAAACATTCAGTACTTC. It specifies CASSQGAKNIQYF. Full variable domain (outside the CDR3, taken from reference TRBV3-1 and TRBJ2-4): DTAVSQTPKYLVTQMGNDKSIKCEQNLGHDTMYWYKQDSKKFLKIMFSYNNKELIINETVPNRFSPKSPDKAHLNLHINSLELGDSAVYFCASSQGAKNIQYFGAGTRLSVL.

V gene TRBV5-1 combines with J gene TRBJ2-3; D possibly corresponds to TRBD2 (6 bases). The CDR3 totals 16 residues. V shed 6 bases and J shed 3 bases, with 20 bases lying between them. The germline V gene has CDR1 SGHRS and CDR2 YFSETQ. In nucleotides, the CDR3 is TGCGCCAGCAACCGGGACTCCCAATGGGGAACAGATACGCAGTATTTT. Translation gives CASNRDSQWGTDTQYF.

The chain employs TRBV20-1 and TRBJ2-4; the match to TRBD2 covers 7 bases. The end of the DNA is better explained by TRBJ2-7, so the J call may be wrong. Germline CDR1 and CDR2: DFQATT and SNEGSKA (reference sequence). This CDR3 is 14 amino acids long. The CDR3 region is CSAREMRGSYEQYF. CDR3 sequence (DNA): TGCAGTGCTAGAGAAATGCGCGGGAGCTACGAGCAGTACTTC.

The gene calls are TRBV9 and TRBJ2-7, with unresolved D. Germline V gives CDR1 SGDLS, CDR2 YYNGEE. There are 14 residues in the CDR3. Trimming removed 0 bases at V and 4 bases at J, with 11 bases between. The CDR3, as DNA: TGTGCCAGCAGCGTAGGGCAGGTCGGTTACGAGCAGTACTTC. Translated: CASSVGQVGYEQYF.

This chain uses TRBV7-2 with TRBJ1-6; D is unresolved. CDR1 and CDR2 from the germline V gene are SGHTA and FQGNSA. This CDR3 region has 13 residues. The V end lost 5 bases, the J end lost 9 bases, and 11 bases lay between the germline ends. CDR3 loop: CASSAVPGSPLHF. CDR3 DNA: TGTGCCAGCAGCGCGGTTCCAGGTTCACCCCTCCACTTT.

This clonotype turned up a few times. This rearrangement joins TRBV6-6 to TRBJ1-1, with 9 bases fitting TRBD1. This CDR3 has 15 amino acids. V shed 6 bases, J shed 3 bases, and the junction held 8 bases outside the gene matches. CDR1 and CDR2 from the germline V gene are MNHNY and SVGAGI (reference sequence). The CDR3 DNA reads TGTGCCAGCAGCCGACCTGGACAGGGGCACACTGAAGCTTTCTTT. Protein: CASSRPGQGHTEAFF.

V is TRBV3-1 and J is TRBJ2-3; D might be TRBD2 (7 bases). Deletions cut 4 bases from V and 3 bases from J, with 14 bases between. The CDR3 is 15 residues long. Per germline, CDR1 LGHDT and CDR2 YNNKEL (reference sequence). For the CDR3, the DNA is TGTGCCAGCAGCCGTCGGGGGGCCGGAACAGATACGCAGTATTTT. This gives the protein CASSRRGAGTDTQYF.

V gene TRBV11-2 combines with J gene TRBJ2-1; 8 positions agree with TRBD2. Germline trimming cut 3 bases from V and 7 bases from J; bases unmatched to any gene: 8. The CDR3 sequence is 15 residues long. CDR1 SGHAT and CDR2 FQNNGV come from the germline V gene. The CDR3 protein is CASSFDGLAGNEQFF. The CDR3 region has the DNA TGTGCCAGCAGCTTCGATGGACTAGCAGGTAATGAGCAGTTCTTC.